This entry describes one T cell receptor (beta chain). What antigen it recognizes has not been identified. Base quality data are lacking; no much larger clone is found one base away. Taken from cysteine to phenylalanine, the CDR3 has 15 residues. Just the 45-base CDR3 DNA is kept, in frame starting at base 1. Trimming takes 2 bases off V and 4 bases off J; junction bases not matched to a gene: 4. Based on the germline V gene (reference sequence), the CDR1 and CDR2 sequences are MNHEY and SMNVEV. The record originates from a study of blood T cell repertoires in COVID-19 (dated by TCRdb to 2018 to 2021). Regarding the study in general: Samples from collaborators originated in the United States, Italy and Spain and spanned both the acute and convalescent phases of COVID-19. The prospective study material was composed of cDNA or gDNA derived from T cells, B-cell-depleted T cells, or PBMCs. The dataset comprised deeply sampled blood TCRbeta repertoires from subjects exposed to, actively infected with, or recovered from COVID-19. The repertoires were made available in a free public database intended to serve as a resource for research on the immune response to SARS-CoV-2. The samples were drawn from the first 160 participants of the ongoing ImmuneRACE study and from 1,200 or so subjects provided by 6 global collaborators. Sample metadata almost always included a de-identified subject ID, COVID-19 status, age in years and sex. Where HLA class I and class II types were available, the types were taken from metadata supplied by the sample provider, not from assay-based typing. Beyond this particular receptor, the publication reports: Clinical and demographic metadata were provided uncurated, with the amount varying by source and participant.

The immunoSEQ Assay, a bias-controlled multiplex PCR, was used to amplify TCRbeta CDR3 regions from genomic DNA. As for how the authors treated the data: The number of nucleated cells in each sample was estimated by amplification of reference gene primers within the assay. To quantify the absolute abundance of each unique TCRbeta CDR3 rearrangement, sequence reads were collapsed and filtered. For each sample, productive Simpson clonality was calculated as the square root of Simpson's diversity index over productive rearrangements. Held by TCRdb, this immuneACCESS table contains in-frame sequences only and omits some clones. Under half of the omission traces to an unresolved V gene where checked; the cause of the rest is unknown. V and J calls and clone size are as listed in that table; D and trimming were resolved from the DNA. The sample table contains about 170,000 clones; only one count was recorded for around four fifths of them. The ten largest clones represent roughly 7.7% of the sample.

Samples from volunteer blood donors who had recovered from COVID-19 were contributed by a second Seattle source. Collaborating institutions collected whole blood in K2EDTA tubes following their own protocols. Collaborator samples were shipped for TCRbeta analysis as frozen whole blood, isolated PBMCs, or DNA extracted from either sample type. This receptor chain uses TRBV27 and TRBJ2-7; 11 middle bases align to TRBD2. The sequenced material came from peripheral blood. The TCR comes from a man aged 35 to 55 who had recovered from COVID-19. The DNA sequence is as follows: TGTGCCAGCAGTTTAACTAGCGGGAGCTCTTACGAGCAGTACTTC. This encodes CASSLTSGSSYEQYF.